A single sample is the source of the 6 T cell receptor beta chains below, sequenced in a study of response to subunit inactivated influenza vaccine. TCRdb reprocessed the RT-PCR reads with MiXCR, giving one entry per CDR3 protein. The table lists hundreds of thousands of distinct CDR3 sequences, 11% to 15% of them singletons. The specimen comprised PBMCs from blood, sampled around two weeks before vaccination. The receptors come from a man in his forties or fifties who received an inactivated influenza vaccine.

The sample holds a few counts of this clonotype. The CDR3 is CASQSWGDETQYF. DNA for the CDR3: TGTGCCAGCCAAAGTTGGGGGGATGAGACCCAGTACTTC. This chain joins TRBV11-2 and TRBJ2-5; D is perhaps TRBD2 (6 bases). Trimming left V 8 bases short and J 5 bases short, with 15 bases between. CDR1 and CDR2 from the germline V gene are SGHAT and FQNNGV. The CDR3 extends over 13 amino acids.

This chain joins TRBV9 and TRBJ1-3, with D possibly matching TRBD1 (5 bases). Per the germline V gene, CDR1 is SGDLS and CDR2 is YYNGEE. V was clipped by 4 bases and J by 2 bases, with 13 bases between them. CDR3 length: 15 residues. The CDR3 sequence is CASSSRQSPGNTIYF. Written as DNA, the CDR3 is TGTGCCAGCAGCTCCCGACAGTCCCCTGGAAACACCATATATTTT.

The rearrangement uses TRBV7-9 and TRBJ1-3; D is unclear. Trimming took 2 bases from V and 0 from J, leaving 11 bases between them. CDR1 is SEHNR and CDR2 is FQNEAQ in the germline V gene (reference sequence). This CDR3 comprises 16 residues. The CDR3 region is CASSLTPSDSGNTIYF. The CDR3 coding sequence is TGTGCCAGCAGCTTAACCCCCAGCGACTCTGGAAACACCATATATTTT. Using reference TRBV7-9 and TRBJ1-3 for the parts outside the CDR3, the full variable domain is DTGVSQNPRHKITKRGQNVTFRCDPISEHNRLYWYRQTLGQGPEFLTYFQNEAQLEKSRLLSDRFSAERPKGSFSTLEIQRTEQGDSAMYLCASSLTPSDSGNTIYFGEGSWLTVV.

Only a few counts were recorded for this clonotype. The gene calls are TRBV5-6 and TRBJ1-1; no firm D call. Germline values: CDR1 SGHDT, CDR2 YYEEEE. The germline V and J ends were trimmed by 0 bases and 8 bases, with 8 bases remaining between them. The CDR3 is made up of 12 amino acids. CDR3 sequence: CASSLGGMEAFF. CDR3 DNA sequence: TGTGCCAGCAGCTTGGGGGGTATGGAAGCTTTCTTT.

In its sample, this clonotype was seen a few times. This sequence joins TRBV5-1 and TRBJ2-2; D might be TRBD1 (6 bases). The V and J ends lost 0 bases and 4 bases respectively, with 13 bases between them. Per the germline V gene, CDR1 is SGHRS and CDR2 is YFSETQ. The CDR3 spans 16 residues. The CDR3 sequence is CASSLGQAHSTGELFF. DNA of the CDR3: TGCGCCAGCAGCTTGGGACAGGCCCACTCCACCGGGGAGCTGTTTTTT.

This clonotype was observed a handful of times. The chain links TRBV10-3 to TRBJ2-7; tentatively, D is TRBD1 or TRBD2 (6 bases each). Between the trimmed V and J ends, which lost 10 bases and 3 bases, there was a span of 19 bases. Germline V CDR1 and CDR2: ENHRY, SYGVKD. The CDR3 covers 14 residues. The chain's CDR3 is CATRGLLVGYEQYF. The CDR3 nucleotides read TGTGCCACCAGGGGACTTCTCGTTGGCTACGAGCAGTACTTC.